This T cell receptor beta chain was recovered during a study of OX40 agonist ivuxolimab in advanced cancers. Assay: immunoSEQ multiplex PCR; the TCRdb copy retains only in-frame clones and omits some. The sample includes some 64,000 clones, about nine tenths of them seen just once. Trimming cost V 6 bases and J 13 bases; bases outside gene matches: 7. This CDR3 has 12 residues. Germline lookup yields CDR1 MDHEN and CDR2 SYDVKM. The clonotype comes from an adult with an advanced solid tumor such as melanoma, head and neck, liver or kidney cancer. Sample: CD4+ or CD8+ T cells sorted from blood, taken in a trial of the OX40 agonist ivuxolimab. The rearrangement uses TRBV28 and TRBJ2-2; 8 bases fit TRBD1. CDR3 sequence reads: CASRTRQGLLFF. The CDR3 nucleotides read TGTGCCAGCAGAACGCGACAGGGGTTGCTGTTTTTT.